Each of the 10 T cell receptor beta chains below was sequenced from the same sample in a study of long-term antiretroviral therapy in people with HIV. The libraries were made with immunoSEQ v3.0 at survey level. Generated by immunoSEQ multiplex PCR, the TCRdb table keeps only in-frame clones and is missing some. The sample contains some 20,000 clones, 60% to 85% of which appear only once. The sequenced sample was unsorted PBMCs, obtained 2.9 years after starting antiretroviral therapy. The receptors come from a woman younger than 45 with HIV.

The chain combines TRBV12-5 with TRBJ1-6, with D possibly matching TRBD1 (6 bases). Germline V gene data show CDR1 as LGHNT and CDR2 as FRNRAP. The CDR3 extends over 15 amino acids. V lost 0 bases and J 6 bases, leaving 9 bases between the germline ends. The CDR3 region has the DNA TGTGCTAGTGGTTTGGTAATAGGGGGTAATTCACCCCTCCACTTT. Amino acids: CASGLVIGGNSPLHF.

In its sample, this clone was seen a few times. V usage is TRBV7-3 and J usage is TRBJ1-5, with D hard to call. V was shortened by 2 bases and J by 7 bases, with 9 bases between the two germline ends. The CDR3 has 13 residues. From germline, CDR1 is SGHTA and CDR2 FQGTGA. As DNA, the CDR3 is TGTGCCAGCAGCTTAGGACCTGGGCAGCCCCAGCATTTT. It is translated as CASSLGPGQPQHF.

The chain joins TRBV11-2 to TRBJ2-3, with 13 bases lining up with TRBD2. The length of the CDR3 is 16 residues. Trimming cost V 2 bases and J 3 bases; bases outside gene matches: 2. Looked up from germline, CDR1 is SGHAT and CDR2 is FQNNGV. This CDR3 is CASSLTSGGATDTQYF. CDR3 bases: TGTGCCAGCAGCTTAACTAGCGGGGGGGCGACAGATACGCAGTATTTT. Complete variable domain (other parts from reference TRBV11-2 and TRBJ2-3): EAGVAQSPRYKIIEKRQSVAFWCNPISGHATLYWYQQILGQGPKLLIQFQNNGVVDDSQLPKDRFSAERLKGVDSTLKIQPAKLEDSAVYLCASSLTSGGATDTQYFGPGTRLTVL.

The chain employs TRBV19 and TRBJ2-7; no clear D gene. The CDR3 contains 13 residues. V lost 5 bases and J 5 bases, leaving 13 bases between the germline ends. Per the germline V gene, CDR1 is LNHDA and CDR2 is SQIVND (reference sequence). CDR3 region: CASSAGRLDEQYV. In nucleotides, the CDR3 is TGTGCCAGTAGTGCTGGAAGGCTGGACGAGCAGTACGTC.

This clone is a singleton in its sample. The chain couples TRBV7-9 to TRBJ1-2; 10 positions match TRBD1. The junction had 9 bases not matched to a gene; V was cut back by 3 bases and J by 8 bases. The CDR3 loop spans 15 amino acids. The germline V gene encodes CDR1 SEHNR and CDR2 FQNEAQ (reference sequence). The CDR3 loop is CASSFNTGQGLGYTF. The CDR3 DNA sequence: TGTGCCAGCAGCTTTAACACGGGACAGGGGCTCGGCTACACCTTC.

This CDR3 is CASSFQHRDGEKLFF. In nucleotides, the CDR3 is TGCGCCAGCAGCTTCCAACACCGAGACGGTGAAAAACTGTTTTTT. This sequence joins TRBV5-1 and TRBJ1-4; D call uncertain. The germline CDR1 and CDR2 sequences are SGHRS and YFSETQ. The CDR3 is made up of 15 amino acids. Trimming cost V 2 bases and J 7 bases, with 15 bases left between them. Together with reference TRBV5-1 and TRBJ1-4, the CDR3 gives the full variable domain: KAGVTQTPRYLIKTRGQQVTLSCSPISGHRSVSWYQQTPGQGLQFLFEYFSETQRNKGNFPGRFSGRQFSNSRSEMNVSTLELGDSALYLCASSFQHRDGEKLFFGSGTQLSVL.

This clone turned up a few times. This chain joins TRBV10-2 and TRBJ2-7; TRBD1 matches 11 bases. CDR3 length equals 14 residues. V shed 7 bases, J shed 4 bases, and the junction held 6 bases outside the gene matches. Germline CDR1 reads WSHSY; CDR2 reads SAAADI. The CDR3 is CASKKGQGGYEQYF. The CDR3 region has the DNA TGCGCCAGCAAGAAGGGACAGGGGGGTTACGAGCAGTACTTC.

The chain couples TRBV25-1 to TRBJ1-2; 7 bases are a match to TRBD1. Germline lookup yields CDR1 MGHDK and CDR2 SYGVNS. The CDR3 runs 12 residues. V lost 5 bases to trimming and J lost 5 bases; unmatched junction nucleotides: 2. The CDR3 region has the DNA TGTGCCAGCAGTCAACAGGGGTATGGCTACACCTTC. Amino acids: CASSQQGYGYTF.

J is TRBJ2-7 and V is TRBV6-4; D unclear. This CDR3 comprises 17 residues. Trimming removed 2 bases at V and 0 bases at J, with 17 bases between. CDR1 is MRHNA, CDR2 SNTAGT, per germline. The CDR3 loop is CASSDHPTTVSSYEQYV. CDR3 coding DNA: TGTGCCAGCAGTGACCATCCGACGACGGTGAGCTCCTACGAGCAGTACGTC.

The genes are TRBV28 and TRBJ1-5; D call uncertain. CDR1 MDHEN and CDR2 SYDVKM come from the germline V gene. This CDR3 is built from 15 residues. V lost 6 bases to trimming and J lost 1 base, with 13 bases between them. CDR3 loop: CASRRATKSNQPQHF. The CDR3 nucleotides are TGTGCCAGCAGGCGGGCTACAAAAAGCAATCAGCCCCAGCATTTT.